This TCR beta chain was recovered during a study of T cells in Graves' hyperthyroidism and ophthalmopathy. Notes on the study in general: Most thyroid clonotypes with frequency above 0.001 were detected in blood.

Researchers took RNA transcripts and amplified the TCR beta CDR3 regions from them. HTBI primers drove first-round RT-PCR of the TCR CDR3. TCRdb re-called the multiplex PCR reads through MiXCR, storing one row per CDR3 protein. The table shows about 700,000 distinct CDR3 sequences, with just under 45% occurring only once. Details on this clonotype: Antigen unknown.

Trimming removed 6 bases from V and 5 bases from J, with 19 bases in between. Germline V lookup: CDR1 SGHTA, CDR2 FQGNSA. CDR3 length: 15 residues. Patients with uncontrolled infections, other autoimmune diseases, pregnancy or lactation were excluded. This sequence was found in an adult man with Graves' disease, either hyperthyroidism or ophthalmopathy (not recorded which). The chain has TRBV7-2 and TRBJ2-5; D possibly corresponds to TRBD2 (5 bases). Sequencing used peripheral blood or thyroid tissue (not recorded which). CDR3: CASRSSPGTQETQYF. CDR3 sequence (DNA): TGTGCCAGCAGGTCCTCCCCGGGAACGCAGGAGACCCAGTACTTC.